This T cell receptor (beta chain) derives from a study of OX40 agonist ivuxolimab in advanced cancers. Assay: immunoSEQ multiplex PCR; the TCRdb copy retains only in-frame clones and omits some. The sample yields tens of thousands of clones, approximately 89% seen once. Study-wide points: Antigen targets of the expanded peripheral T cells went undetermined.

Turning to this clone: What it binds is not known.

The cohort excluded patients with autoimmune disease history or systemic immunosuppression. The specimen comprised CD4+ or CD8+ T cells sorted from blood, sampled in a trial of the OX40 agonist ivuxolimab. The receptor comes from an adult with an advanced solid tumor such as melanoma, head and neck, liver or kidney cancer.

The DNA for the CDR3 is TGTGCCAGCAGGCTGGACAGGTTGCAGGGTGGCTACACCTTC. It translates to CASRLDRLQGGYTF. This chain links TRBV2 with TRBJ1-2, with 7 bases that match TRBD1. This CDR3 is 14 amino acids long. Germline lookup yields CDR1 SNHLY and CDR2 FYNNEI. J was trimmed by 7 bases and V by 6 bases; bases with no gene match: 11.